The next 6 T cell receptor beta chains were all read from a single sample in a study of cytomegalovirus exposure and HLA in healthy donors. In the PCR, 60 Vbeta and 13 Jbeta primers were used. The protocol was immunoSEQ multiplex PCR, while the TCRdb copy is restricted to in-frame clones and leaves out a portion. Altogether some 130,000 clones are present, about 80% being singletons, with the ten largest covering roughly 2.5%. The sequenced sample consisted of PBMCs. The origin of the receptors is a boy between 2 and 15 years old in good health and CMV-seronegative.

This clone came up once. The CDR3 here is CASSVGPLGSQPQHF. CDR3 bases: TGTGCCAGCAGCGTCGGACCCCTGGGGAGTCAGCCCCAGCATTTT. V and J are TRBV13 and TRBJ1-5; the D is unclear. V dropped 5 bases and J dropped 6 bases, with 17 bases sitting between them. Germline V gives CDR1 PRHDT, CDR2 FYEKMQ (reference sequence). The CDR3 contains 15 residues.

This chain joins TRBV4-1 and TRBJ2-4, with D perhaps matching TRBD2 (6 bases). V lost 0 bases and J lost 6, with 12 bases in between. Germline V gives CDR1 MGHRA, CDR2 YSYEKL. This CDR3 has 15 amino acids. DNA for the CDR3: TGCGCCAGCAGCCAAGATCGGGGGTATGCAAACATTCAGTACTTC. Its translation: CASSQDRGYANIQYF.

This clone was recorded only once. The chain links TRBV7-9 to TRBJ1-3, with D possibly matching TRBD1 (6 bases). Deletions cut 3 bases from V and 0 bases from J, with 9 bases between. CDR1 SEHNR and CDR2 FQNEAQ come from the germline V gene (reference sequence). There are 15 residues in the CDR3. CDR3 nucleotides: TGTGCCAGCAGCTTGGGGGCCAGCTCTGGAAACACCATATATTTT. It translates to CASSLGASSGNTIYF. Full variable domain (outside the CDR3, taken from reference TRBV7-9 and TRBJ1-3): DTGVSQNPRHKITKRGQNVTFRCDPISEHNRLYWYRQTLGQGPEFLTYFQNEAQLEKSRLLSDRFSAERPKGSFSTLEIQRTEQGDSAMYLCASSLGASSGNTIYFGEGSWLTVV.

V usage is TRBV6-5 and J usage is TRBJ2-1; 9 bases align to TRBD2. This CDR3 comprises 15 residues. CDR1 is MNHEY, CDR2 SVGAGI, per germline. V shed 4 bases, J shed 3 bases, and the junction held 4 bases outside the gene matches. The CDR3 coding sequence is TGTGCCAGCAGTTCTATAGCGGGAGTCTACAATGAGCAGTTCTTC. Its protein is CASSSIAGVYNEQFF.

The chain employs TRBV4-3 and TRBJ2-3; 8 nucleotides agree with TRBD2. Unmatched junction bases numbered 6, after V lost 4 bases and J lost 3 bases. This CDR3 is 15 amino acids long. Germline CDR1 reads LGHNA; CDR2 reads YSLEER. DNA for the CDR3: TGCGCCAGCAGCCGAGAGAAGCGGGGGACAGATACGCAGTATTTT. Translation gives CASSREKRGTDTQYF.

The chain combines TRBV4-1 with TRBJ2-7, with TRBD1 as a possible D gene (5 bases). The CDR3 is made up of 13 amino acids. Germline V CDR1 and CDR2: MGHRA, YSYEKL. The V end was cut by 4 bases, the J end by 0 bases, with 7 bases between. In DNA, the CDR3 is TGCGCCAGCAGCCCGACAGACTCCTACGAGCAGTACGTC. Translating it yields CASSPTDSYEQYV.